This passage covers 18 T cell receptor beta chains from one sample sequenced in a study of blood T cell repertoires in COVID-19. TCRdb's table, derived via immunoSEQ multiplex PCR, lists solely in-frame clones and lacks some. The sample carries about 65,000 clones, 85% to 95% recorded once. The sequenced sample consisted of peripheral blood. These receptors were obtained from a man between 65 and 85 years old with active COVID-19.

The chain uses TRBV5-6 and TRBJ1-6; 8 positions agree with TRBD1. This CDR3 has 15 amino acids. V shed 5 bases, J shed 4 bases, and the junction held 5 bases outside the gene matches. Germline-derived CDR1 and CDR2 are SGHDT and YYEEEE. CDR3 nucleotide sequence: TGTGCCAGCAGACCCCGGGACAGGTATAATTCACCCCTCCACTTT. Encoded protein: CASRPRDRYNSPLHF.

This clone was picked up one time. This sequence joins TRBV9 and TRBJ1-1, with 7 bases identical to TRBD1. Germline V gives CDR1 SGDLS, CDR2 YYNGEE. J gave up 4 bases and V 4 bases, and 7 bases lay outside the gene matches. The CDR3 spans 14 residues. CDR3 amino acids: CASSPRRGSTEAFF. CDR3 coding DNA: TGTGCCAGCAGCCCTCGCAGGGGGAGCACTGAAGCTTTCTTT. Filled out from reference TRBV9 and TRBJ1-1, the complete variable domain reads DSGVTQTPKHLITATGQRVTLRCSPRSGDLSVYWYQQSLDQGLQFLIQYYNGEERAKGNILERFSAQQFPDLHSELNLSSLELGDSALYFCASSPRRGSTEAFFGQGTRLTVV.

This chain links TRBV20-1 with TRBJ2-1, with D possibly TRBD1 on 5 matching bases. The CDR3 has 11 residues. The V and J ends lost 5 bases and 6 bases respectively, with 8 bases between them. Per the germline V gene, CDR1 is DFQATT and CDR2 is SNEGSKA (reference sequence). The CDR3 DNA follows: TGCAGTGCTGGTGGGGCCAATGAGCAGTTCTTC. This translates into CSAGGANEQFF.

The chain carries TRBV28 and TRBJ2-3, with D perhaps matching TRBD2 (6 bases). Germline CDR1 and CDR2: MDHEN and SYDVKM. The CDR3 covers 16 residues. V dropped 7 bases and J dropped 4 bases, with 21 bases sitting between them. The CDR3 reads CASTHSTRRGADTQYF. CDR3 nucleotides: TGTGCCAGCACCCACTCGACTAGACGCGGCGCAGATACGCAGTATTTT.

The rearrangement uses TRBV19 and TRBJ2-1, with TRBD1 as a possible D gene (5 bases). Germline V gene sequence: CDR1 LNHDA, CDR2 SQIVND (reference sequence). V was trimmed by 5 bases and J by 6 bases, leaving 14 bases between them. There are 14 residues in the CDR3. CDR3 loop: CASSALGQLNEQFF. CDR3 bases: TGTGCCAGTAGTGCGTTAGGACAACTCAATGAGCAGTTCTTC.

The rearrangement links TRBV11-3 to TRBJ2-1; TRBD1 aligns across 10 bases. The CDR3 runs 16 residues. Trimming cost V 0 bases and J 8 bases; bases outside gene matches: 7. Germline V gene data show CDR1 as SGHNT and CDR2 as YENEEA. The CDR3 DNA follows: TGTGCCAGCAGCTTAGATCCGGGACAGGGGATGTATGAGCAGTTCTTC. Protein product: CASSLDPGQGMYEQFF.

This clone has a single count. The chain combines TRBV6-2 or TRBV6-3 with TRBJ2-4; 8 bases align to TRBD2. The CDR3 runs 17 residues. V dropped 6 bases and J dropped 1; count of bases not matched to a gene: 11. Germline V gives CDR1 MNHEY, CDR2 SVGEGT. The CDR3 spells CASSTPRVAGAKNIQYF. The CDR3 DNA reads as TGTGCCAGCAGCACCCCCCGGGTAGCGGGGGCCAAAAACATTCAGTACTTC.

This clone was observed a single time. In the same sample, other DNA sequences code for this CDR3. This sequence joins TRBV24-1 and TRBJ2-3; maybe TRBD1 (5 bases). Germline CDR1 KGHDR, CDR2 SFDVKD. The CDR3 has 16 amino acids. Trimming left V 0 bases short and J 3 bases short, with 12 bases between. The CDR3, as DNA: TGTGCCACCAGTGATTTGGGGGCAGGGCGAACAGATACGCAGTATTTT. Protein product: CATSDLGAGRTDTQYF.

The chain uses TRBV11-3 and TRBJ2-2, with 7 bases lining up with TRBD1. The germline gives CDR1 SGHNT, CDR2 YENEEA. V lost 5 bases and J lost 2; bases outside the gene matches: 5. The CDR3 sequence is 15 residues long. In DNA form, the CDR3 reads TGTGCCAGCAGCATGAGACAGGGTAACACCGGGGAGCTGTTTTTT. Its protein is CASSMRQGNTGELFF.

This clone was counted only a few times. V is TRBV6-1 and J is TRBJ2-5, with D tentatively TRBD2 (5 bases). This CDR3 comprises 15 residues. Trimming shortened V by 0 bases and J by 2 bases, and 10 bases separated the two germline ends. From germline, CDR1 is MNHNS and CDR2 SASEGT. CDR3 protein: CASSEASGQQETQYF. The DNA of the CDR3 is TGTGCCAGCAGTGAAGCGAGCGGCCAGCAAGAGACCCAGTACTTC.

The V gene is TRBV24-1, the J gene TRBJ2-3; 11 nucleotides line up with TRBD2. Germline trimming cut 3 bases from V and 5 bases from J; bases unmatched to any gene: 9. CDR3 length equals 17 residues. Germline loops: CDR1 KGHDR, CDR2 SFDVKD. CDR3 sequence reads: CATSDPGSGGVGDTQYF. As DNA, the CDR3 is TGTGCCACCAGTGATCCGGGTAGCGGGGGGGTCGGAGATACGCAGTATTTT.

The chain joins TRBV7-3 to TRBJ2-1; D gene ambiguous. The CDR3 spans 13 residues. CDR1 and CDR2 (germline): SGHTA, FQGTGA. Trimming pared 2 bases from V and 5 bases from J, leaving 7 bases between. The CDR3 DNA follows: TGTGCCAGCAGCTTATACACAGACAATGAGCAGTTCTTC. It codes for CASSLYTDNEQFF.

The chain joins TRBV6-1 to TRBJ2-7, with 8 nucleotides matching TRBD1. V lost 2 bases to trimming and J lost 0 bases; unmatched junction nucleotides: 6. Germline values: CDR1 MNHNS, CDR2 SASEGT. The CDR3 has 16 residues. The CDR3, as DNA: TGTGCCAGCAGTGAATCGTGGGACAGGTACTCCTACGAGCAGTACTTC. This gives the protein CASSESWDRYSYEQYF.

This chain joins TRBV29-1 and TRBJ1-2, with TRBD1 identical over 9 bases. The CDR3 runs 15 residues. Trimming took 1 base from V and 8 from J; bases not matched to a gene: 11. Germline assignment: CDR1 SQVTM and CDR2 ANQGSEA. CDR3: CSVEGVFGTGSGYTF. CDR3 DNA sequence: TGCAGCGTTGAAGGGGTCTTTGGGACAGGGTCCGGCTACACCTTC.

V gene TRBV4-2 combines with J gene TRBJ2-7; 9 bases line up with TRBD1. CDR1 LGHNA and CDR2 YNFKEQ come from the germline V gene. The V segment lost 3 bases and the J segment 3 bases; nucleotides outside the gene matches: 12. The CDR3 extends over 17 amino acids. The CDR3 spells CASSQEYSGQGLYEQYF. In DNA, the CDR3 is TGTGCCAGCAGCCAGGAATATTCTGGACAGGGGCTCTACGAGCAGTACTTC.

The V gene is TRBV10-1, the J gene TRBJ2-1; 8 nucleotides align to TRBD2. The trim removed 8 bases at V and 6 bases at J, leaving 12 bases unmatched. The CDR3 is made up of 15 amino acids. The germline V gene has CDR1 WNHNN and CDR2 SYGVQD (reference sequence). The CDR3 DNA reads TGCGCCAGCCACCCCAAGGACCGGGGGGGCAATGAGCAGTTCTTC. As protein: CASHPKDRGGNEQFF.

Only one count was recorded for this clone. The chain is built from TRBV10-3 and TRBJ1-5, with D hard to call. The V gene's germline CDR1 is ENHRY and CDR2 SYGVKD. The CDR3 is 14 amino acids. With 1 base removed from V and 3 bases from J, the gap between germline ends came to 7 bases. CDR3 coding DNA: TGTGCCATCAGTGAGTTACAGCTCAATCAGCCCCAGCATTTT. It translates to CAISELQLNQPQHF.

The chain combines TRBV2 with TRBJ2-5; D might be TRBD1 (5 bases). V was cut by 5 bases and J by 5 bases, with 18 bases left in between. Germline CDR1 SNHLY, CDR2 FYNNEI. The CDR3 is made up of 15 amino acids. CDR3 region: CASSSLGAIGETQYF. The CDR3 DNA sequence: TGTGCCAGCAGTAGCCTAGGGGCGATCGGGGAGACCCAGTACTTC.